Below are 5 T cell receptor beta chains sequenced from a single sample in a study of blood T cells in healthy people across ages. Alongside a J-beta primer mix, a sample-barcoded 5' primer served in a second PCR lasting roughly 6 to 12 cycles. TCRdb passed the 5' RACE reads through MiXCR, listing each CDR3 protein once. The sample lists hundreds of thousands of distinct CDR3 sequences, 55% to 70% occurring once. The specimen sequenced was blood. These receptors were taken from a man between 25 and 39 years old in good health.

The chain carries TRBV13 and TRBJ2-1; D possibly corresponds to TRBD2 (5 bases). V lost 4 bases, J lost 4 bases, and 11 bases lay in between. Per germline, CDR1 PRHDT and CDR2 FYEKMQ (reference sequence). This CDR3 has 14 amino acids. CDR3 sequence: CASSSEGFYNEQFF. DNA for the CDR3: TGTGCCAGCAGCTCTGAGGGTTTTTACAATGAGCAGTTCTTC. Filled out from reference TRBV13 and TRBJ2-1, the complete variable domain reads AAGVIQSPRHLIKEKRETATLKCYPIPRHDTVYWYQQGPGQDPQFLISFYEKMQSDKGSIPDRFSAQQFSDYHSELNMSSLELGDSALYFCASSSEGFYNEQFFGPGTRLTVL.

The chain links TRBV4-2 to TRBJ2-1, with D tentatively TRBD2 (5 bases). Looked up from germline, CDR1 is LGHNA and CDR2 is YNFKEQ. The V end lost 3 bases, the J end lost 0 bases, and 15 bases lay between the germline ends. CDR3 length: 17 amino acids. The chain's CDR3 is CASSHVPAAGSYNEQFF. Written as DNA, the CDR3 is TGTGCCAGCAGCCATGTACCTGCGGCGGGCTCCTACAATGAGCAGTTCTTC.

The chain has TRBV7-8 and TRBJ2-7, with 8 bases identical to TRBD2. The V gene end was trimmed by 0 bases and the J gene end by 3 bases; junction bases not matched to a gene: 4. This CDR3 region has 15 residues. Germline V gene data show CDR1 as SGHVS and CDR2 as FQNEAQ. In nucleotides, the CDR3 is TGTGCCAGCAGCTTAGCGGTAGCGGGGCTCTACGAGCAGTACTTC. It codes for CASSLAVAGLYEQYF.

This clonotype has a single count. V is TRBV10-1 and J is TRBJ2-3, with D unresolved. CDR3 length: 14 amino acids. CDR1 is WNHNN and CDR2 is SYGVQD in the germline V gene (reference sequence). V was trimmed by 3 bases and J by 4 bases, leaving 11 bases between them. CDR3 loop: CASSDSQSADTQYF. The CDR3 region has the DNA TGCGCCAGCAGTGACTCGCAGTCCGCAGATACGCAGTATTTT.

V and J are TRBV5-1 and TRBJ2-7; 9 nucleotides align to TRBD1. The DNA end is a closer match to TRBJ2-4, so the J assignment may be wrong. The CDR3 has 15 residues. Germline V gene sequence: CDR1 SGHRS, CDR2 YFSETQ. Written as DNA, the CDR3 is TGCGCCAGCAGCTTGGAATTGGGACAGGGATACATTCAGTACTTC. Residues: CASSLELGQGYIQYF.